This T cell receptor (beta chain) was observed in a study of T-cell memory formation after mild COVID-19. Across the study: Across donors, TCR clusters were largely donor specific. Study observations and caveats: The pre-infection memory compartment contained some responding clones, suggesting cross-reactive memory joined.

Per the germline V gene, CDR1 is SGHVS and CDR2 is FQNEAQ. The CDR3 totals 16 residues. The V segment lost 5 bases and the J segment 4 bases; nucleotides outside the gene matches: 11. This clonotype was observed a few times. Its target is not known. The 5'RACE method, run with constant-segment primers, produced TCR alpha and TCR beta cDNA libraries (carrying sample barcodes and UMIs). MiXCR, run by TCRdb on the 5' RACE reads, gives a single entry per CDR3 protein. The top ten hold about a quarter of the sample, which has fewer than 95,000 distinct CDR3 sequences, around an eighth seen once. This sequence originates from an adult woman who had mild COVID-19 (a few samples of this study predate the infection). Cell type and time point are not known. This rearrangement joins TRBV7-8 to TRBJ2-1, with 7 nucleotides matching TRBD2. The sequenced sample was PBMCs or a T cell subset sorted from them (not recorded which). The CDR3 spells CASSGKTSEFYNEQFF. The CDR3 DNA sequence: TGTGCCAGCAGCGGAAAAACTAGCGAGTTTTACAATGAGCAGTTCTTC.